Only one count was recorded for the clone carrying this T cell receptor (beta chain). Its antigen is not known. This entry belongs to a study of shared clonotypes between healthy human individuals. Study-level points and caveats: The study found roughly 5% of naive CD4 clonotypes shared across several donors. Large sequencing depth failed to make sorted-subset sequencing complete, rarefaction showed.

CDR1 and CDR2 from the germline V gene are MNHEY and SVGAGI. Trimming took 0 bases from V and 2 from J, leaving 7 bases between them. CDR3 length: 14 amino acids. Clones were read by immunoSEQ multiplex PCR, and TCRdb kept only the in-frame ones, dropping some. The table shows 1,400,000 or so clones, with approximately 98.5% occurring only once. The specimen sequenced was naive CD4+ T cells sorted from blood. The sample's subset: CD45RA+ positively selected. The chain couples TRBV6-5 to TRBJ2-5; D ambiguous. This sequence was found in a man aged 30 to 39 in good health. The CDR3 is CASSYSNIQETQYF. CDR3 sequence (DNA): TGTGCCAGCAGTTACTCGAACATTCAAGAGACCCAGTACTTC.